The entry that follows covers one TCR beta chain sequence. Sequenced by immunoSEQ multiplex PCR; TCRdb stores in-frame clones only, minus some. The repertoire consists of fewer than 90,000 clones, with around 84% occurring once and the leading ten covering just over 2.5%. This sample is drawn from a study of OX40 agonist ivuxolimab in advanced cancers. On the study more broadly: Given to patients was ivuxolimab, an agonistic anti-OX40 (CD134) antibody. Dosing consisted of intravenous ivuxolimab at 0.01 to 10 mg/kg every 2 weeks. Three individuals attained partial responses, comprising one hepatocellular carcinoma case and two cutaneous melanoma cases.

Individuals having autoimmune disease history or systemic immunosuppression were not enrolled. The sample here was CD4+ or CD8+ T cells sorted from blood, taken in a trial of the OX40 agonist ivuxolimab. This TCR derives from an adult with an advanced solid tumor such as melanoma, head and neck, liver or kidney cancer.

The CDR3 sequence: CASSLYGGKGTEAFF. CDR3 coding DNA: TGTGCCAGCAGTTTATATGGAGGGAAGGGCACTGAAGCTTTCTTT. This sequence joins TRBV27 and TRBJ1-1; D is ambiguous. Trimming took 1 base from V and 4 from J, leaving 13 bases between them. This CDR3 contains 15 residues. Germline loops: CDR1 MNHEY, CDR2 SMNVEV (reference sequence).